A selection of T cell receptor beta chains follows, all from one sample in a study of blood T cell repertoires in COVID-19. The protocol was immunoSEQ multiplex PCR, while the TCRdb copy is restricted to in-frame clones and leaves out a portion. The sample contains just over 650,000 clones, 80% to 90% of which appear only once. The sample comprised peripheral blood. The receptors stem from a woman between 18 and 30 years old with acute or convalescent COVID-19. Both conserved end residues are trimmed from each CDR3. Each record gives: J gene, V gene, CDR3 protein.

TRBJ2-7,TRBV19,ASSIRGRVTTFHEQY
TRBJ1-2,TRBV12-3/TRBV12-4,ASSLDQYGYT
TRBJ2-7,TRBV6-2/TRBV6-3,ASSYSKRGAYEQY
TRBJ1-4,TRBV5-5,ASTRQNLKKLF
TRBJ1-5,TRBV27,ASASVGLNQPQH
TRBJ1-2,TRBV7-2,ASSSTGTGVSGYT
TRBJ1-2,TRBV6-7,ASNRGYSSGYT
TRBJ1-6,TRBV14,ASSQVWQKPYNSPLH
TRBJ1-5,TRBV27,ASSQTLTGTQH
TRBJ1-2,TRBV3-1/TRBV3-2,ASSQDNRRGYGYT